This T cell receptor beta chain was documented in a study of spatial heterogeneity in lung cancer. Whole-study context: Sequences of the beta chain were consistently detected in greater numbers than alpha-chain sequences.

Every TCR cDNA molecule bore a unique molecular identifier. MiXCR was run by TCRdb on the 5' RACE reads, yielding one entry per CDR3 protein. The table records around 24,000 distinct CDR3 sequences, around 13% of them present only once. Germline V lookup: CDR1 SNHLY, CDR2 FYNNEI. There are 14 residues in the CDR3. Trimming cost V 4 bases and J 7 bases; bases outside gene matches: 6. Time point in this sample: sample taken at primary tumor resection. Whole RNA came from tumor, nontumor lung or frozen PBMC and was sequenced without being sorted. Donation came from 70 or so patients with untreated early-stage non-small cell lung cancer.

This chain joins TRBV2 and TRBJ2-1; TRBD2 matches 8 bases. Material: PBMCs, obtained at surgery. This clonotype was obtained from a female donor with early-stage non-small cell lung cancer. The CDR3 DNA reads as TGTGCCAGCAGTGGGGTTAGCGGGATAAATGAGCAGTTCTTC. Protein: CASSGVSGINEQFF.